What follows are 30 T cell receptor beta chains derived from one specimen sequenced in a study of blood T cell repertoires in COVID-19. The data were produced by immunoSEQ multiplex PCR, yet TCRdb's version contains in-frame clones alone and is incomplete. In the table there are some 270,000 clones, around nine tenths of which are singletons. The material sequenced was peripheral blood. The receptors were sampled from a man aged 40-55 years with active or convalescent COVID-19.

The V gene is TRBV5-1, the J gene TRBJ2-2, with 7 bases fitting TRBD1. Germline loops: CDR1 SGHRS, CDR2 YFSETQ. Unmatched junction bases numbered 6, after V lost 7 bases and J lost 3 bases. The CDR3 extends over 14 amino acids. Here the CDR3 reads CASGQVLDTGELFF. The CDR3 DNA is TGCGCCAGCGGACAGGTCCTGGACACCGGGGAGCTGTTTTTT. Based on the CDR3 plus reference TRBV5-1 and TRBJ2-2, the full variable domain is KAGVTQTPRYLIKTRGQQVTLSCSPISGHRSVSWYQQTPGQGLQFLFEYFSETQRNKGNFPGRFSGRQFSNSRSEMNVSTLELGDSALYLCASGQVLDTGELFFGEGSRLTVL.

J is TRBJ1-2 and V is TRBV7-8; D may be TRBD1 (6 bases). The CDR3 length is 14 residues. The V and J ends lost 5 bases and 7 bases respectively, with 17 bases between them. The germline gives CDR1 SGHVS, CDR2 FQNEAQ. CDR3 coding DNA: TGTGCCAGCAGCCGTTTAGGGCAGGGGAGTGGCTACACCTTC. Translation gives CASSRLGQGSGYTF.

The DNA of the CDR3 is TGTGCCAGCAGCTTGGCCGGGCTAGCGTGGGACGAGCAGTACTTC. Translated: CASSLAGLAWDEQYF. The chain has TRBV5-8 and TRBJ2-7; D might be TRBD2 (6 bases). V was pared by 0 bases and J by 5 bases, with 15 bases between. The CDR3 contains 15 residues. CDR1 and CDR2 (germline): SGHTS, YDEGEE.

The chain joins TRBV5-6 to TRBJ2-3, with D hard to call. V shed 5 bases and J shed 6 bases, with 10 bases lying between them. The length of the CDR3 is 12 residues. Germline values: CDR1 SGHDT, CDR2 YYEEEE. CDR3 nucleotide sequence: TGTGCCAGCAGGAGGTTTGGTGATACGCAGTATTTT. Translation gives CASRRFGDTQYF.

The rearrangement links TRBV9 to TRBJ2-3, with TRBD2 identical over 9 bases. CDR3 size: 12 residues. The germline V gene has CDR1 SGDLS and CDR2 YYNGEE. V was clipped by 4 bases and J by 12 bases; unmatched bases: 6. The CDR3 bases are TGTGCCAGCAGCAGCGGGACTAGCCCTCAGTATTTT. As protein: CASSSGTSPQYF.

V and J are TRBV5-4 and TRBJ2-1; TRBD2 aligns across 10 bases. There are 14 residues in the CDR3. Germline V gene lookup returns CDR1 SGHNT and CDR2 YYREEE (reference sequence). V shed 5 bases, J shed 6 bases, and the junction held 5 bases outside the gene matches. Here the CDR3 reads CASRGTSVPNEQFF. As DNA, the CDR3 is TGTGCCAGCAGAGGGACTAGCGTACCCAATGAGCAGTTCTTC.

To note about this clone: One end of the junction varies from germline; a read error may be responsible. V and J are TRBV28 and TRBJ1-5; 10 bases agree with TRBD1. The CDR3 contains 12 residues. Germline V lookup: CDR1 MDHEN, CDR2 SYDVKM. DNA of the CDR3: TGTGCCAGCAGCCGACTGGGACAGGGGAGTGATTTT. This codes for CASSRLGQGSDF.

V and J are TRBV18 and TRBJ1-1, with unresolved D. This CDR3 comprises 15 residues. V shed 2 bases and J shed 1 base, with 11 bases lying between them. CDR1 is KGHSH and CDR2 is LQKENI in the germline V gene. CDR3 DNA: TGTGCCAGCTCACCATTCGCCGAGAGGAACACTGAAGCTTTCTTT. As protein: CASSPFAERNTEAFF.

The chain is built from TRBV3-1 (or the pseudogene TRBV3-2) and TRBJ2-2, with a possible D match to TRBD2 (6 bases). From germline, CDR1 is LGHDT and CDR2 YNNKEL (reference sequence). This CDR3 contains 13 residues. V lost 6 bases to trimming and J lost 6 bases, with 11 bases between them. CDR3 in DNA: TGTGCCAGCAGATGGAGGGGCTCCGGGGAGCTGTTTTTT. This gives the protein CASRWRGSGELFF.

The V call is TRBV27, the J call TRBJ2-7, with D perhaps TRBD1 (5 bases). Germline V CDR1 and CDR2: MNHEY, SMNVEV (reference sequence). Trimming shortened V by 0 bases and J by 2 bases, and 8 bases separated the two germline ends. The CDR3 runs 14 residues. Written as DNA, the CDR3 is TGTGCCAGCAGTTTATCGACAGATGCCTACGAGCAGTACTTC. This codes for CASSLSTDAYEQYF.

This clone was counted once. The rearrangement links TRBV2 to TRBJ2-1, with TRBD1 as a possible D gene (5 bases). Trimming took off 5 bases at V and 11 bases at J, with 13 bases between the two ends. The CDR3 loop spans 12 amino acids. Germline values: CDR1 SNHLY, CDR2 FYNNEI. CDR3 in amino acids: CASSQGRIQQFF. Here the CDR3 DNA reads TGTGCCAGCAGTCAGGGTCGTATTCAGCAGTTCTTC.

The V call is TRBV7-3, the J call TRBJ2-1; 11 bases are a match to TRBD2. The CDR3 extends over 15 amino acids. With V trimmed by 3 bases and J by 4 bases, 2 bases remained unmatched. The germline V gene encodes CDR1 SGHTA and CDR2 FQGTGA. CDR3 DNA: TGTGCCAGCAGCTTTACTAGCGGGGGATACAATGAGCAGTTCTTC. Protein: CASSFTSGGYNEQFF.

The CDR3 region is CASSLGRGRSPGETQYF. CDR3 DNA sequence: TGTGCCAGCAGCTTAGGCCGCGGGAGGTCCCCCGGAGAGACCCAGTACTTC. This sequence joins TRBV11-2 and TRBJ2-5; 8 nucleotides line up with TRBD2. Trimming removed 1 base from V and 4 bases from J; junction bases left unmatched: 11. The CDR3 sequence is 17 residues long. CDR1 SGHAT and CDR2 FQNNGV come from the germline V gene.

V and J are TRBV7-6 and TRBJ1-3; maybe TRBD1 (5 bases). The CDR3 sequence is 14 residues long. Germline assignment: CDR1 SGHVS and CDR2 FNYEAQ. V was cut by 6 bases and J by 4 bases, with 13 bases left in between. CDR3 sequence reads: CASSQGDGGNTIYF. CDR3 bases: TGTGCCAGCAGTCAGGGTGACGGAGGAAACACCATATATTTT.

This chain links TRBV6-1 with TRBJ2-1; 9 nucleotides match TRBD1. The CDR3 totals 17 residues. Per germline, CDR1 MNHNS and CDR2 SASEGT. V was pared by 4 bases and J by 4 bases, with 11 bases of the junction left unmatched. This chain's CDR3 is CASSGGGQGSTYNEQFF. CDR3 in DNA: TGTGCCAGCAGTGGGGGGGGACAGGGATCAACTTACAATGAGCAGTTCTTC.

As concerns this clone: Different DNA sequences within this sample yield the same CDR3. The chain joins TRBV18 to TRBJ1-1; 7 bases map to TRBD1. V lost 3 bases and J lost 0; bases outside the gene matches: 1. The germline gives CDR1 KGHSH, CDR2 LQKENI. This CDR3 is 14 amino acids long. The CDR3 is CASSPGQLNTEAFF. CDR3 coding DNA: TGTGCCAGCTCACCGGGACAGCTGAACACTGAAGCTTTCTTT.

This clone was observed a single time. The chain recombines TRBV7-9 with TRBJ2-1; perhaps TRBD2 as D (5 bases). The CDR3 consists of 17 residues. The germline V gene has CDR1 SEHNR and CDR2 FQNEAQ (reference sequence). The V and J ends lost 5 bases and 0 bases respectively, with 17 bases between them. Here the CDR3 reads CASSHMAGISSYNEQFF. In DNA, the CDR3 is TGTGCCAGCAGCCATATGGCGGGTATTAGCTCCTACAATGAGCAGTTCTTC.

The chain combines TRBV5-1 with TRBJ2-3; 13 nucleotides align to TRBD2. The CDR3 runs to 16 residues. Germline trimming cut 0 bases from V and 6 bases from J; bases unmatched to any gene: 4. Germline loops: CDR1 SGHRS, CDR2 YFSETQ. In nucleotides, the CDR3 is TGCGCCAGCAGCTTGGGACTAGCGGGGGGTCGGGATACGCAGTATTTT. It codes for CASSLGLAGGRDTQYF.

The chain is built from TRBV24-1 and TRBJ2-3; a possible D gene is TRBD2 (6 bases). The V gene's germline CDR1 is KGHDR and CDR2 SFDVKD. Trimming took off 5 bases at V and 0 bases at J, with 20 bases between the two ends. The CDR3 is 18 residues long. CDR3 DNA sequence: TGTGCCACCAGTGGCGCCCCTAGACAGCGGGTTAGCACAGATACGCAGTATTTT. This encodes CATSGAPRQRVSTDTQYF.

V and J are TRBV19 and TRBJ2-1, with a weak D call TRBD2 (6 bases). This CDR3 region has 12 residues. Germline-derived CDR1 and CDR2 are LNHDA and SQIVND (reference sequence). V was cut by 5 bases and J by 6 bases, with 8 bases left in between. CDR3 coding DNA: TGTGCCAGTAGTTTCGGGGGCAATGAGCAGTTCTTC. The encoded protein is CASSFGGNEQFF.

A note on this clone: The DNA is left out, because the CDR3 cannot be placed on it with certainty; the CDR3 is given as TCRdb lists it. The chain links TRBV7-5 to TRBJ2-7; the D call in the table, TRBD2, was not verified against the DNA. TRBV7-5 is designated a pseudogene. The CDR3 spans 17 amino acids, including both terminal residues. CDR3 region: CVRSSRVVAGGSYEQYF.

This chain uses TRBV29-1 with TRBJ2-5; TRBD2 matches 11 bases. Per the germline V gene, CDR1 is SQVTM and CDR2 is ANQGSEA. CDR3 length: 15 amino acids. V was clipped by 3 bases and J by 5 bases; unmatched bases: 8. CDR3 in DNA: TGCAGCGTTGATGGGGTGATAGCGGGGGGGGAGACCCAGTACTTC. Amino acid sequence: CSVDGVIAGGETQYF.

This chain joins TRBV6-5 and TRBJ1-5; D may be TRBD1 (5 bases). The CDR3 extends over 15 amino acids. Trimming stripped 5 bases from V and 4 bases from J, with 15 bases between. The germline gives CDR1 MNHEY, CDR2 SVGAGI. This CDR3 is CASSPRQGGNQPQHF. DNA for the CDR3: TGTGCCAGCAGTCCACGGCAGGGTGGTAATCAGCCCCAGCATTTT.

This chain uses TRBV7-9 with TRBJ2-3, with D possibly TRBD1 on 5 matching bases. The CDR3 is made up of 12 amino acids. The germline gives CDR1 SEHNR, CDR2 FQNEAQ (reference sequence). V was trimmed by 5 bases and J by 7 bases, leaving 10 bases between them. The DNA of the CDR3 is TGTGCCAGCAGCGCAGGGTCATATACGCAGTATTTT. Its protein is CASSAGSYTQYF.

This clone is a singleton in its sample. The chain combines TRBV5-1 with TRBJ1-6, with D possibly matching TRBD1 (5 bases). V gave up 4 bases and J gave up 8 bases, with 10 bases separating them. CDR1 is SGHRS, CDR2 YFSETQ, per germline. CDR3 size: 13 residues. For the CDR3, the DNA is TGCGCCAGCAGCCCCTTACAGGATTCACCCCTCCACTTT. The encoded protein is CASSPLQDSPLHF.

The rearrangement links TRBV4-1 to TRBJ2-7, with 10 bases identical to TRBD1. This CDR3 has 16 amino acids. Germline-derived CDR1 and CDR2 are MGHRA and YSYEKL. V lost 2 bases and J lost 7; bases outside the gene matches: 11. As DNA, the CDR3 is TGCGCCAGCAGCCAATATCACGGGACAGGGGCATGGGAGCAGTACTTC. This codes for CASSQYHGTGAWEQYF.

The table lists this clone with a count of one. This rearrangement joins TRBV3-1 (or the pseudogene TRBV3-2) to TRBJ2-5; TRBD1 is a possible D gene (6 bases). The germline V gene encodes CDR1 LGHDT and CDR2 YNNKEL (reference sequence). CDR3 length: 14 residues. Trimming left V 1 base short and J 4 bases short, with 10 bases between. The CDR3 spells CASSQVDRPETQYF. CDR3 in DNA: TGTGCCAGCAGCCAAGTTGACAGGCCAGAGACCCAGTACTTC.

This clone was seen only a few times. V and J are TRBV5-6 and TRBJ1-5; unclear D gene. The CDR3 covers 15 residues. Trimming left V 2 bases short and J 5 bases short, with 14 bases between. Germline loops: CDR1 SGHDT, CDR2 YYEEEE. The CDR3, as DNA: TGTGCCAGCAGCTTTCTAGGTAGGGAGGATCAGCCCCAGCATTTT. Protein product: CASSFLGREDQPQHF. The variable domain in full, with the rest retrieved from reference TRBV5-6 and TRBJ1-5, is DAGVTQSPTHLIKTRGQQVTLRCSPKSGHDTVSWYQQALGQGPQFIFQYYEEEERQRGNFPDRFSGHQFPNYSSELNVNALLLGDSALYLCASSFLGREDQPQHFGDGTRLSIL.

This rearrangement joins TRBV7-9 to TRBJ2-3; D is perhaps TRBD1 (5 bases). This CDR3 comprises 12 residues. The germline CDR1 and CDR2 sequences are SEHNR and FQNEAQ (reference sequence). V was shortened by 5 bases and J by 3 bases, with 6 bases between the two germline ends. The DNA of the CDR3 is TGTGCCAGCAGCCCAGGGACAGATACGCAGTATTTT. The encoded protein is CASSPGTDTQYF.

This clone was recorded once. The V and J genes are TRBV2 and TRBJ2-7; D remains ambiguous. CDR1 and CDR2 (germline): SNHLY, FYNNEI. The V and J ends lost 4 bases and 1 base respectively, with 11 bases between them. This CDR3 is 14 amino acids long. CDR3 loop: CASSGSSQSYEQYF. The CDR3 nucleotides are TGTGCCAGCAGTGGATCCTCACAATCCTACGAGCAGTACTTC.